This record concerns one T cell receptor beta chain sequence. While unrecorded immune exposures were likely, the donors were nominally healthy when sampled. This sample stems from a study of cytomegalovirus exposure and HLA in healthy donors. At the level of the study: Unique TCRs numbering around 80 million, obtained from HLA-typed donors, made up an early data release.

The CDR3 is 12 residues long. Germline assignment: CDR1 MGHRA and CDR2 YSYEKL. V was cut by 2 bases and J by 3 bases, with 4 bases left in between. Vbeta (60) and Jbeta (13) primers were used in the PCR. Only in-frame clones appear in the TCRdb table, and some are missing; sequencing was by immunoSEQ multiplex PCR. The table includes about 160,000 clones, approximately 75% detected once. The specimen sequenced was PBMCs. The gene calls are TRBV4-1 and TRBJ1-2, with D unclear. The TCR sequence derives from a man younger than 45 in good health and CMV-seropositive. The DNA for the CDR3 is TGCGCCAGCAGCCAACCCGACTATGGCTACACCTTC. The encoded protein is CASSQPDYGYTF.